This T cell receptor (beta chain) derives from a study of naive and memory T cell subsets. Study-level results: In naive cells, over 85% of TCR sequences were seen only once. Naive and memory subsets had different power law exponents for TCR abundance. A clonotype means one alpha or beta sequence, not an alpha/beta pair.

This clonotype has a count of ten or more. The antigen is not known. The CDR3 is made up of 13 amino acids. The ends lost 10 bases at V and 8 bases at J; junction bases unmatched: 11. The beta constant-region primer was an equimolar mix of two oligonucleotides covering TRBC1 and TRBC2. Ligated cDNA was amplified by four rounds of PCR with nested alpha and beta constant-region primers and SP2. TCRdb processed the UMI-ligation and nested PCR reads anew with MiXCR; each CDR3 protein has one entry. The repertoire consists of about 4,700 distinct CDR3 sequences, with 4% to 6% occurring once and the leading ten covering over 25%.

This chain connects TRBV12-3 or TRBV12-4 to TRBJ2-1, with 7 bases identical to TRBD2. The clonotype was recovered from a human donor in good health. Sample: effector memory CD8+ T cells from blood. Subset meaning: effector memory, CD45RA- CD27-. In DNA form, the CDR3 reads TGTGCCACCCAGCCGGGACTAAGGGATGAGCAGTTCTTC. It translates to CATQPGLRDEQFF.